This TCR beta chain stems from a study of regulatory T cells in long-lasting Graves disease. General study points: Persistent cases of Graves' showed reduced TCR diversity relative to newly diagnosed patients.

Comment on this clonotype: Antigen: not known.

V lost 5 bases to trimming and J lost 8 bases; unmatched junction nucleotides: 12. Germline V CDR1 and CDR2: SQVTM, ANQGSEA. CDR3 size: 16 residues. Investigators prepared the TCR beta libraries by applying iRepertoire HTBI primers and Arm-PCR of CDR3 regions. MiXCR was run by TCRdb on the multiplex PCR reads, yielding one entry per CDR3 protein. The table records a few hundred thousand distinct CDR3 sequences, 20% to 25% of them present only once. Time point noted: newly diagnosed GD, antithyroid drugs for less than 3 months. From PBMCs, RNA was extracted and then used to make the TCR library. This rearrangement joins TRBV29-1 to TRBJ2-1; 13 nucleotides agree with TRBD2. The origin of this receptor is a female donor with Graves disease. The material sequenced was peripheral blood mononuclear cells (PBMCs), taken at new diagnosis, from a patient treated with antithyroid drugs. CDR3 in amino acids: CSVTSGRAGGIDEQFF. CDR3 nucleotide sequence: TGCAGCGTTACTAGCGGGAGGGCCGGGGGAATCGATGAGCAGTTCTTC.